The 27 T cell receptor beta chains in this list originate from one sample, sequenced in a study of cytomegalovirus exposure and HLA in healthy donors. Using immunoSEQ multiplex PCR, the repertoire was profiled, and TCRdb retains in-frame clones only, with some absent. Of roughly 250,000 clones listed, 75% to 90% are singletons. Sequenced: PBMCs. These receptors came from a woman in her 30s in good health and CMV-seropositive.

Here the CDR3 DNA reads TGTGCCAGCAGTCAACAGGGGGCGAGGGTTACGCAGTATTTT. Its translation: CASSQQGARVTQYF. The genes are TRBV27 and TRBJ2-3, with 9 positions matching TRBD1. V shed 5 bases, J shed 8 bases, and the junction held 8 bases outside the gene matches. Per the germline V gene, CDR1 is MNHEY and CDR2 is SMNVEV (reference sequence). The CDR3 is 14 amino acids.

The genes are TRBV10-1 and TRBJ2-7; 9 bases map to TRBD1. V trimming: 6 bases; J trimming: 2 bases; junction bases outside the gene matches: 14. Germline V gives CDR1 WNHNN, CDR2 SYGVQD (reference sequence). The CDR3 length is 17 residues. The CDR3 is CASRLGSQQGATYEQYF. The CDR3 DNA sequence: TGCGCCAGCAGATTAGGGTCACAACAGGGGGCTACCTACGAGCAGTACTTC.

The chain employs TRBV27 and TRBJ2-3; D possibly corresponds to TRBD2 (5 bases). Germline V gene data show CDR1 as MNHEY and CDR2 as SMNVEV (reference sequence). The CDR3 is made up of 14 amino acids. With 1 base removed from V and 4 bases from J, the gap between germline ends came to 9 bases. The CDR3 loop is CASSLYDGADTQYF. Here the CDR3 DNA reads TGTGCCAGCAGTTTATACGACGGGGCAGATACGCAGTATTTT.

This chain uses TRBV11-2 with TRBJ2-1; unclear D gene. Trimming removed 2 bases from V and 7 bases from J, with 3 bases in between. Germline V CDR1 and CDR2: SGHAT, FQNNGV. This CDR3 has 11 residues. This CDR3 reads CASSLPNEQFF. CDR3 coding DNA: TGTGCCAGCAGCTTACCGAATGAGCAGTTCTTC.

The chain joins TRBV19 to TRBJ1-5; D is uncertain. Germline CDR1 LNHDA, CDR2 SQIVND (reference sequence). There are 13 residues in the CDR3. The V end was cut by 6 bases, the J end by 11 bases, with 17 bases between. The CDR3 DNA follows: TGTGCCAGTAGACACAAGCAAAGACTTTCCCAGCATTTT. Its translation: CASRHKQRLSQHF.

The CDR3 nucleotides read TGCGCCAGCAGCCAAGGACTAGCGGGAGCTAGCACAGATACGCAGTATTTT. This encodes CASSQGLAGASTDTQYF. The chain carries TRBV5-1 and TRBJ2-3, with 13 bases lining up with TRBD2. There are 17 residues in the CDR3. Per the germline V gene, CDR1 is SGHRS and CDR2 is YFSETQ. V was pared by 4 bases and J by 0 bases, with 5 bases of the junction left unmatched.

The rearrangement uses TRBV10-3 and TRBJ2-5; D may be TRBD1 (6 bases). CDR3 length: 14 amino acids. V lost 4 bases and J 3 bases, leaving 12 bases between the germline ends. Germline V gives CDR1 ENHRY, CDR2 SYGVKD. The CDR3 protein is CAISGAGAEETQYF. CDR3 bases: TGTGCCATCAGTGGGGCAGGGGCTGAAGAGACCCAGTACTTC.

This chain links TRBV5-1 with TRBJ1-2; TRBD1 is a possible D gene (5 bases). The ends were cut back, 2 bases at V and 6 bases at J, with 17 bases in the middle. The germline V gene has CDR1 SGHRS and CDR2 YFSETQ. CDR3 size: 15 residues. The CDR3 loop reads CASSFRPGGGNGYTF. The CDR3 coding sequence is TGCGCCAGCAGCTTTAGACCCGGGGGAGGCAATGGCTACACCTTC.

CDR3 sequence: CASSLGQYSTDTQYF. The CDR3, as DNA: TGCGCCAGCAGCTTGGGGCAATACAGCACAGATACGCAGTATTTT. The chain uses TRBV5-1 and TRBJ2-3; D is unresolved. CDR3 length: 15 residues. With 0 bases removed from V and 0 bases from J, the gap between germline ends came to 8 bases. Per the germline V gene, CDR1 is SGHRS and CDR2 is YFSETQ. Variable domain in full (rest from reference TRBV5-1 and TRBJ2-3): KAGVTQTPRYLIKTRGQQVTLSCSPISGHRSVSWYQQTPGQGLQFLFEYFSETQRNKGNFPGRFSGRQFSNSRSEMNVSTLELGDSALYLCASSLGQYSTDTQYFGPGTRLTVL.

The rearrangement links TRBV30 to TRBJ1-4, with a tentative D call TRBD1 (6 bases). This CDR3 is built from 12 residues. From germline, CDR1 is GTSNPN and CDR2 SVGIG (reference sequence). Trimming left V 0 bases short and J 8 bases short, with 7 bases between. The CDR3 is CAWSVQGEKLFF. CDR3 coding DNA: TGTGCCTGGAGTGTGCAGGGGGAAAAACTGTTTTTT.

This clone was counted between two and nine times. The chain joins TRBV6-6 to TRBJ2-7, with TRBD1 as a possible D gene (5 bases). CDR1 and CDR2 from the germline V gene are MNHNY and SVGAGI (reference sequence). The germline V and J ends were trimmed by 6 bases and 3 bases, with 18 bases remaining between them. The CDR3 is 15 residues long. The CDR3 protein is CASSPRQQSDYEQYF. The CDR3, as DNA: TGTGCCAGCAGCCCCCGACAGCAGTCCGACTACGAGCAGTACTTC.

The V gene is TRBV10-1, the J gene TRBJ2-7; D possibly corresponds to TRBD1 (6 bases). V was pared by 4 bases and J by 3 bases, with 10 bases between. Germline V CDR1 and CDR2: WNHNN, SYGVQD (reference sequence). This CDR3 has 13 amino acids. For the CDR3, the DNA is TGCGCCAGCAGTGGGACAGCGCGCTACGAGCAGTACTTC. This sequence encodes CASSGTARYEQYF.

This chain links TRBV6-1 with TRBJ1-5; 10 positions agree with TRBD1. V gave up 5 bases and J gave up 7 bases; unmatched junction bases: 2. The germline V gene encodes CDR1 MNHNS and CDR2 SASEGT. This CDR3 has 13 residues. The CDR3 bases are TGTGCCAGCAGTCTGGACAGGGGGCAGCCCCAGCATTTT. The encoded protein is CASSLDRGQPQHF.

This clone was seen at least ten times. Here the CDR3 DNA reads TGTGCCAGCAGTGACGGGACAGGGACAGATACGCAGTATTTT. This codes for CASSDGTGTDTQYF. The chain employs TRBV6-4 and TRBJ2-3; 9 nucleotides match TRBD1. The V and J ends lost 2 bases and 3 bases, in that order; junction bases with no gene match: 0. Germline lookup yields CDR1 MRHNA and CDR2 SNTAGT. The CDR3 loop spans 14 amino acids.

The rearrangement uses TRBV5-1 and TRBJ2-1; tentatively, D is TRBD1 (8 bases). CDR3 length: 17 residues. Germline CDR1 is SGHRS and CDR2 is YFSETQ. The V end lost 2 bases, the J end lost 3 bases, and 18 bases lay between the germline ends. The CDR3, as DNA: TGCGCCAGCAGCTTCCAGGGGGCTAGCGGATACTACAATGAGCAGTTCTTC. Its translation: CASSFQGASGYYNEQFF.

The V call is TRBV5-1, the J call TRBJ2-2; D is unresolved. V was cut by 3 bases and J by 3 bases, with 9 bases left in between. The CDR3 has 14 amino acids. Germline-derived CDR1 and CDR2 are SGHRS and YFSETQ. The CDR3 coding sequence is TGCGCCAGCAGCTATAGCACGGACACCGGGGAGCTGTTTTTT. Translation gives CASSYSTDTGELFF.

The rearrangement links TRBV5-1 to TRBJ1-2; D possibly corresponds to TRBD1 (5 bases). Germline V CDR1 and CDR2: SGHRS, YFSETQ. Trimming left V 0 bases short and J 4 bases short, with 7 bases between. The CDR3 totals 13 residues. The CDR3 region has the DNA TGCGCCAGCAGCTTGGTAGGGGCCTATGGCTACACCTTC. Protein product: CASSLVGAYGYTF.

The chain uses TRBV5-1 and TRBJ1-3; the D is unclear. The CDR3 runs to 13 residues. The ends were cut back, 8 bases at V and 2 bases at J, with 11 bases in the middle. CDR1 is SGHRS and CDR2 is YFSETQ in the germline V gene. The CDR3 reads CASGEGTGNTIYF. The CDR3 DNA sequence: TGCGCCAGTGGGGAGGGTACTGGAAACACCATATATTTT.

CDR3 nucleotide sequence: TGTGCCAGCAGTTCCCCCGGCGCGGGAGATTCGGGCAATGAGCAGTTCTTC. Protein sequence: CASSSPGAGDSGNEQFF. The chain employs TRBV28 and TRBJ2-1; 7 positions match TRBD2. The junction had 15 bases not matched to a gene; V was cut back by 4 bases and J by 6 bases. Germline V gene lookup returns CDR1 MDHEN and CDR2 SYDVKM. The CDR3 spans 17 residues.

The V and J genes are TRBV4-2 and TRBJ2-3; D perhaps matches TRBD2 (5 bases). Germline V lookup: CDR1 LGHNA, CDR2 YNFKEQ. The CDR3 has 15 amino acids. Trimming took 0 bases from V and 3 from J, leaving 10 bases between them. The CDR3 is CASSQESSRTDTQYF. The CDR3, as DNA: TGTGCCAGCAGCCAAGAATCTAGCAGGACAGATACGCAGTATTTT.

The chain has TRBV30 and TRBJ2-3, with 12 bases that match TRBD2. Germline V gene data show CDR1 as GTSNPN and CDR2 as SVGIG (reference sequence). With 5 bases clipped from V and 4 bases from J, the junction kept 4 bases outside the gene matches. The CDR3 length is 14 residues. CDR3 loop: CAWLGLAGPDTQYF. The CDR3 nucleotides are TGTGCCTGGCTCGGACTAGCGGGACCAGATACGCAGTATTTT.

The chain uses TRBV15 and TRBJ1-1; tentatively, D is TRBD1 (5 bases). This CDR3 has 14 residues. CDR1 and CDR2 (germline): LNHNV, YYDKDF (reference sequence). Deletions cut 1 base from V and 5 bases from J, with 11 bases between. In DNA form, the CDR3 reads TGTGCCACCAGCAGAGGAGTAGGGGTGACTGAAGCTTTCTTT. Protein sequence: CATSRGVGVTEAFF.

This rearrangement joins TRBV30 to TRBJ2-7; 9 bases line up with TRBD1. The junction had 7 bases not matched to a gene; V was cut back by 2 bases and J by 5 bases. The germline V gene encodes CDR1 GTSNPN and CDR2 SVGIG (reference sequence). The CDR3 is 14 residues long. CDR3 protein: CAWSWDRVRNEQYF. The CDR3 bases are TGTGCCTGGAGTTGGGACAGGGTGAGAAACGAGCAGTACTTC.

The table lists this clone with a count of one. The chain links TRBV25-1 to TRBJ2-2; 8 nucleotides line up with TRBD2. Germline assignment: CDR1 MGHDK and CDR2 SYGVNS. The trim removed 6 bases at V and 3 bases at J, leaving 6 bases unmatched. The CDR3 consists of 15 residues. The CDR3 protein is CASRTAGEDTGELFF. In nucleotides, the CDR3 is TGTGCCAGCAGAACAGCGGGAGAGGACACCGGGGAGCTGTTTTTT.

A single count supports this clone. This rearrangement joins TRBV11-2 to TRBJ2-1; possible D gene TRBD2, 5 bases. This CDR3 contains 15 residues. The V gene's germline CDR1 is SGHAT and CDR2 FQNNGV. V was pared by 4 bases and J by 8 bases, with 18 bases between. The CDR3 is CASSSPGRRNYEQFF. CDR3 bases: TGTGCCAGCAGCTCCCCGGGGAGACGTAATTATGAGCAGTTCTTC.

The gene calls are TRBV7-2 and TRBJ2-1; 13 bases agree with TRBD2. The trim removed 1 base at V and 9 bases at J, leaving 9 bases unmatched. This CDR3 comprises 17 residues. Germline CDR1 SGHTA, CDR2 FQGNSA. The CDR3 sequence is CASSLGEPGLAGLEQFF. The CDR3 coding sequence is TGTGCCAGCAGCTTAGGAGAGCCGGGACTAGCGGGACTTGAGCAGTTCTTC.

This sequence joins TRBV30 and TRBJ1-1; D not certain. Trimming removed 2 bases at V and 1 base at J, with 5 bases between. This CDR3 has 12 amino acids. Germline CDR1 and CDR2: GTSNPN and SVGIG (reference sequence). The CDR3, as DNA: TGTGCCTGGAGTCGCGAGAACACTGAAGCTTTCTTT. It translates to CAWSRENTEAFF.